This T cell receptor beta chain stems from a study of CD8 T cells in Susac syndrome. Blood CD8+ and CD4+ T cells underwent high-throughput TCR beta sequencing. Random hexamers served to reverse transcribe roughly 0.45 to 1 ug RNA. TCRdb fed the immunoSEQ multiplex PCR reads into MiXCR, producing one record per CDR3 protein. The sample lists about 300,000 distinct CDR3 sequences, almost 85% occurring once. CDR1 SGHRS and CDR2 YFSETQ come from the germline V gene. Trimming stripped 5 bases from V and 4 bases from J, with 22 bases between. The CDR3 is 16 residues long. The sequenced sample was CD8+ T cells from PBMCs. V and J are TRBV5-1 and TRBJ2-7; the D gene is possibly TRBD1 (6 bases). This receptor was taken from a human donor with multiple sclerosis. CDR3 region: CASRRTAPSISYEQYF. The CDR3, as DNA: TGCGCCAGCAGGCGGACAGCTCCCTCAATTTCGTACGAGCAGTACTTC.